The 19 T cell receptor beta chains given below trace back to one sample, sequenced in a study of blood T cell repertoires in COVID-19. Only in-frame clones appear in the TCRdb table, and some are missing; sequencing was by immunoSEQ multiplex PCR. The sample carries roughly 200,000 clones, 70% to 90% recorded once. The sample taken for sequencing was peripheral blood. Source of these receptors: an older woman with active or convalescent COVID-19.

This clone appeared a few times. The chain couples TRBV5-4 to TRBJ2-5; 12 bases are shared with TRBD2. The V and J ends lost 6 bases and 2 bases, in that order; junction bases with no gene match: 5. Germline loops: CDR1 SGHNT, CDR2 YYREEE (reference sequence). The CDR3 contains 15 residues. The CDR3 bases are TGTGCCAGCACAAGCGGACTAGCGGGGCAAGAGACCCAGTACTTC. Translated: CASTSGLAGQETQYF.

CDR3 residues: CASSRTGGNEQFF. Here the CDR3 DNA reads TGTGCCAGCAGCCGTACAGGGGGGAATGAGCAGTTCTTC. The rearrangement links TRBV6-5 to TRBJ2-1; 8 nucleotides agree with TRBD1. CDR1 is MNHEY, CDR2 SVGAGI, per germline. The CDR3 consists of 13 residues. Trimming at V came to 6 bases and at J to 7 bases, leaving 5 bases not matched to a gene.

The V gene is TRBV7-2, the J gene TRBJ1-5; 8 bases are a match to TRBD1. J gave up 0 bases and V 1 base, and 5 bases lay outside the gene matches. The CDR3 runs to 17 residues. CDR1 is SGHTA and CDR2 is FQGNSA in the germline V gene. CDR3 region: CASSLGDRTYSNQPQHF. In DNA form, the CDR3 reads TGTGCCAGCAGCTTAGGGGACAGGACTTATAGCAATCAGCCCCAGCATTTT.

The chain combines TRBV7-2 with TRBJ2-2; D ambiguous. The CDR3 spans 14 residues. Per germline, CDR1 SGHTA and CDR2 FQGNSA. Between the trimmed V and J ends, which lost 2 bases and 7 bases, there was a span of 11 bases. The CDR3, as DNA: TGTGCCAGCAGCTTACTCCCCGGTATCGGGGAGCTGTTTTTT. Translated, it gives CASSLLPGIGELFF.

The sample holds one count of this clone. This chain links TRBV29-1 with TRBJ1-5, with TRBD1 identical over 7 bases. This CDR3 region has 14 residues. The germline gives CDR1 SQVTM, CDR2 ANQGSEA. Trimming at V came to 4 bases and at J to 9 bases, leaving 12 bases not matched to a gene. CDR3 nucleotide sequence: TGCAGCGTTGCCTTCGACAGGGTTGGTGGGCCCCAGCATTTT. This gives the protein CSVAFDRVGGPQHF. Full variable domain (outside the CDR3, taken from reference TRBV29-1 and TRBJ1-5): SAVISQKPSRDICQRGTSLTIQCQVDSQVTMMFWYRQQPGQSLTLIATANQGSEATYESGFVIDKFPISRPNLTFSTLTVSNMSPEDSSIYLCSVAFDRVGGPQHFGDGTRLSIL.

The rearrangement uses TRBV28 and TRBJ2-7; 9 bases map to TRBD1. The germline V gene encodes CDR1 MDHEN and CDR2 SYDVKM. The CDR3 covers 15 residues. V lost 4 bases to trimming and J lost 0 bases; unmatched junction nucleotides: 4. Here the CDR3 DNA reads TGTGCCAGCAGTTCCGGGACAGGGTTCTCCTACGAGCAGTACTTC. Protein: CASSSGTGFSYEQYF.

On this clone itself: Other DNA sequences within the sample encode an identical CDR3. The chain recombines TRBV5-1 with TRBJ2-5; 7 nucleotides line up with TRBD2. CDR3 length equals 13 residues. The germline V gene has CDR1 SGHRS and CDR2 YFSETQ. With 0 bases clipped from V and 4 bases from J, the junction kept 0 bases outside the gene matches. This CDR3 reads CASSLGGGETQYF. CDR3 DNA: TGCGCCAGCAGCTTGGGGGGGGGAGAGACCCAGTACTTC.

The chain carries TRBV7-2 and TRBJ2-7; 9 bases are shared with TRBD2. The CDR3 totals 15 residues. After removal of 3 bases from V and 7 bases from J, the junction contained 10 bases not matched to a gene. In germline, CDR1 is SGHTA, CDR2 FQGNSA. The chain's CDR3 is CASSLLIAGALEQYF. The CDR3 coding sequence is TGTGCCAGCAGCTTGCTAATAGCGGGAGCTCTTGAGCAGTACTTC. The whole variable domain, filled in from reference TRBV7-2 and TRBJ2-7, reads GAGVSQSPSNKVTEKGKDVELRCDPISGHTALYWYRQSLGQGLEFLIYFQGNSAPDKSGLPSDRFSAERTGGSVSTLTIQRTQQEDSAVYLCASSLLIAGALEQYFGPGTRLTVT.

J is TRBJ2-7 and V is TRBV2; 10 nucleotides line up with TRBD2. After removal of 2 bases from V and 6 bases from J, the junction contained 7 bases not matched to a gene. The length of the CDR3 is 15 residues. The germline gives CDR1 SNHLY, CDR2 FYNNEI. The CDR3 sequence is CASSEMASGRSEQYF. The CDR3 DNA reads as TGTGCCAGCAGTGAAATGGCTAGCGGGAGAAGCGAGCAGTACTTC.

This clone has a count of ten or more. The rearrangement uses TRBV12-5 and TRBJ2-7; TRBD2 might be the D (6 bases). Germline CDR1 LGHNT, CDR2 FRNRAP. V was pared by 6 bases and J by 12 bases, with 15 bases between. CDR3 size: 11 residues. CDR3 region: CASGRGTEAYF. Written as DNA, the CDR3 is TGTGCTAGTGGCCGGGGGACCGAAGCGTACTTC.

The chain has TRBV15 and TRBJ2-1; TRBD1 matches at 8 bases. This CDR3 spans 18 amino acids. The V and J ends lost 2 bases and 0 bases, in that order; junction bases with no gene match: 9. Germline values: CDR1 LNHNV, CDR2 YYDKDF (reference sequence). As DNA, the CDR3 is TGTGCCACCAGCAGATTTTCAGGGGGCCTGAGCTCCTACAATGAGCAGTTCTTC. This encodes CATSRFSGGLSSYNEQFF.

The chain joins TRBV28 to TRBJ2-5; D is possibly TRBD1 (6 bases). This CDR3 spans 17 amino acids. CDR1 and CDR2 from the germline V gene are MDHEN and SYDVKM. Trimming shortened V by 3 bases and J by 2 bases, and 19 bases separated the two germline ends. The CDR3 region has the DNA TGTGCCAGCAGTTTGGGCCCCCCGGGACATATGCAAGAGACCCAGTACTTC. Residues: CASSLGPPGHMQETQYF.

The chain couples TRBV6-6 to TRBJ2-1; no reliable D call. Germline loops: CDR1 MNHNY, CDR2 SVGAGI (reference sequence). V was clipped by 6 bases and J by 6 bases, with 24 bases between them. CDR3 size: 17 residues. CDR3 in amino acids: CASSRSLPGPLGNEQFF. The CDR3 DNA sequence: TGTGCCAGCAGCCGATCCCTTCCGGGTCCTTTGGGCAATGAGCAGTTCTTC.

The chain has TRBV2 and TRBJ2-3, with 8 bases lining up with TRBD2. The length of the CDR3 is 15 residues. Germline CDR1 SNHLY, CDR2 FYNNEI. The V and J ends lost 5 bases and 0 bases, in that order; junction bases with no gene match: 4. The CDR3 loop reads CASSPGLDSTDTQYF. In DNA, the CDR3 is TGTGCCAGCAGTCCGGGACTAGACAGCACAGATACGCAGTATTTT.

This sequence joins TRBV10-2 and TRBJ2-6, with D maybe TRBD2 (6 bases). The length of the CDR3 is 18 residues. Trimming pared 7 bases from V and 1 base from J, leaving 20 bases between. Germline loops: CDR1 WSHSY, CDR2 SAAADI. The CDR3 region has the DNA TGCGCCAGCACTGACCTGCGGCAGGGAGGATCTGGGGCCAACGTCCTGACTTTC. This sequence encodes CASTDLRQGGSGANVLTF.

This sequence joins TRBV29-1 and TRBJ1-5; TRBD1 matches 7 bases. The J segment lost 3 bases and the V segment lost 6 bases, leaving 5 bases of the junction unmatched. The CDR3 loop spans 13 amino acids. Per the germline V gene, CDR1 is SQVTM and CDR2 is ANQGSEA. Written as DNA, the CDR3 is TGCAGCGTGGCAGGGGGAGACAATCAGCCCCAGCATTTT. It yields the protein CSVAGGDNQPQHF.

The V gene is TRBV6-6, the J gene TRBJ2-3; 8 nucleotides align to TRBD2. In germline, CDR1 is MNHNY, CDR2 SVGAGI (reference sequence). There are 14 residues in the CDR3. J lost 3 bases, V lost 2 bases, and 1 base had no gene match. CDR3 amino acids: CASSYGGRTDTQYF. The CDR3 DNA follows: TGTGCCAGCAGTTACGGCGGGAGGACAGATACGCAGTATTTT.

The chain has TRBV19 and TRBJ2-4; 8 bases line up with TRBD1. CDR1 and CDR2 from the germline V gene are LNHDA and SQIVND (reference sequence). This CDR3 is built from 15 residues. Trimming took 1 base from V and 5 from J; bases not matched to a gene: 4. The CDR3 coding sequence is TGTGCCAGTAGTATAGTTTCGACAGGGGAAAACATTCAGTACTTC. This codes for CASSIVSTGENIQYF.

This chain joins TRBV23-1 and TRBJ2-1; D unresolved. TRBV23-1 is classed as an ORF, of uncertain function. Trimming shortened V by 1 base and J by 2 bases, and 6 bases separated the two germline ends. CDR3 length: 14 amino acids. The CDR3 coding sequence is TGCGCCAGCAGTCAATGGTCGGCCTACAATGAGCAGTTCTTC. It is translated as CASSQWSAYNEQFF.